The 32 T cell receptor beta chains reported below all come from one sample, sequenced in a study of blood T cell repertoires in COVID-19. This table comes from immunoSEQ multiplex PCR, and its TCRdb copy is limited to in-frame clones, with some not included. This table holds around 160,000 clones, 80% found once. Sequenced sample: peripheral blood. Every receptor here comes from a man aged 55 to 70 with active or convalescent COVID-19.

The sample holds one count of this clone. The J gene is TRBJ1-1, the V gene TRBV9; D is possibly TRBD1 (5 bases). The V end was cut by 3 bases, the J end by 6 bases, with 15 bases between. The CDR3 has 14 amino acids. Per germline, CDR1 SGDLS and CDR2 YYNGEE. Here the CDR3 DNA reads TGTGCCAGCAGCGCCCCAGGGCCGTACGCTGAAGCTTTCTTT. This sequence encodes CASSAPGPYAEAFF.

CDR3 protein: CASSDQGYFGGSTYNEQFF. CDR3 coding DNA: TGTGCCAGCAGTGACCAGGGGTACTTCGGCGGGAGTACCTACAATGAGCAGTTCTTC. This chain uses TRBV6-4 with TRBJ2-1; weak D call: TRBD2 (7 bases). From germline, CDR1 is MRHNA and CDR2 SNTAGT. The CDR3 has 19 residues. V was shortened by 2 bases and J by 2 bases, with 22 bases between the two germline ends.

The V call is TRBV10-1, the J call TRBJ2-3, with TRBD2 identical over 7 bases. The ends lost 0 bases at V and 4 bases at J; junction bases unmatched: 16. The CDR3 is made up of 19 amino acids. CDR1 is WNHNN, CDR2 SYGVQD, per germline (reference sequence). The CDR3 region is CASSESTKASGPQADTQYF. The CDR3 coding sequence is TGCGCCAGCAGTGAGTCGACGAAGGCTAGCGGACCACAGGCAGATACGCAGTATTTT.

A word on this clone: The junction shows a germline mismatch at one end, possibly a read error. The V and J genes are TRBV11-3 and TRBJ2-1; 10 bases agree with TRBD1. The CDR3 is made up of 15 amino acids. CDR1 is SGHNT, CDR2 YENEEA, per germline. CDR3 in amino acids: CASSLGQGEGNEQFF. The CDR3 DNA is TGTGCCAGCAGTTTAGGACAGGGGGAGGGAAATGAGCAGTTCTTC.

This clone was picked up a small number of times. The CDR3 here is CASSAGLEADEQFF. In DNA, the CDR3 is TGTGCCAGCAGCGCGGGACTAGAGGCCGATGAGCAGTTCTTC. V is TRBV9 and J is TRBJ2-1; 8 bases align to TRBD2. The V segment lost 3 bases and the J segment 8 bases; nucleotides outside the gene matches: 7. Germline V lookup: CDR1 SGDLS, CDR2 YYNGEE. The CDR3 runs 14 residues.

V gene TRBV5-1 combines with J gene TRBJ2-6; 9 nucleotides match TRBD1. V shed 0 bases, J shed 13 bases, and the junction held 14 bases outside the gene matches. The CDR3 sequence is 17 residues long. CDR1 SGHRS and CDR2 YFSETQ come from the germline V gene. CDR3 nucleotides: TGCGCCAGCAGCTTGGAACCCCGGGACAGGGCCACAGGTGTCCTGACTTTC. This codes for CASSLEPRDRATGVLTF.

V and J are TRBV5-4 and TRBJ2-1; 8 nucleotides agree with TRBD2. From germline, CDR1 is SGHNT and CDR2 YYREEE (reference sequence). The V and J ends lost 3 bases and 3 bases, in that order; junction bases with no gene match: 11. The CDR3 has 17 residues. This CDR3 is CASSSMPGLGDYNEQFF. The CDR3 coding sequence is TGTGCCAGCAGCTCCATGCCGGGACTAGGGGACTACAATGAGCAGTTCTTC.

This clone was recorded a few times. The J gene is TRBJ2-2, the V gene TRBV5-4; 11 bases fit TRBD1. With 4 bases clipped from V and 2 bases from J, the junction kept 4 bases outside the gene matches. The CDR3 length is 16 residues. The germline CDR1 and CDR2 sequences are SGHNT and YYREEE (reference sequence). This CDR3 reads CASSLDRGQNTGELFF. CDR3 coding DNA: TGTGCCAGCAGCCTGGACAGGGGGCAAAACACCGGGGAGCTGTTTTTT.

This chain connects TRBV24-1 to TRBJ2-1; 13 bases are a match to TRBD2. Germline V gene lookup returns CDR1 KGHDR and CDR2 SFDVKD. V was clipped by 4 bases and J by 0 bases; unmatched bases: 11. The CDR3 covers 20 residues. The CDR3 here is CATSDPLGLAGTSSYNEQFF. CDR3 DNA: TGTGCCACCAGTGACCCGCTGGGACTAGCGGGAACGAGCTCCTACAATGAGCAGTTCTTC.

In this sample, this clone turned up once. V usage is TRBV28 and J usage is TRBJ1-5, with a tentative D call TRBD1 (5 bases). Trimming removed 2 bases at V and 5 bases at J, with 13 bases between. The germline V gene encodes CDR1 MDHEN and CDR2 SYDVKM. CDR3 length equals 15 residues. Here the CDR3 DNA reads TGTGCCAGCAGTTTAACCCCCTGGGGGGATCAGCCCCAGCATTTT. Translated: CASSLTPWGDQPQHF.

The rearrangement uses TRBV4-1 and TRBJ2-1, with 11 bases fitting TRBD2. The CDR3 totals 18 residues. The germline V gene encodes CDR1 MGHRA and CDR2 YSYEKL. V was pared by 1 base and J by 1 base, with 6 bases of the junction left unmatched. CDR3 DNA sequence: TGCGCCAGCAGCCAAGGACTAGCGGGACTGGGGTCCTACAATGAGCAGTTCTTC. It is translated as CASSQGLAGLGSYNEQFF.

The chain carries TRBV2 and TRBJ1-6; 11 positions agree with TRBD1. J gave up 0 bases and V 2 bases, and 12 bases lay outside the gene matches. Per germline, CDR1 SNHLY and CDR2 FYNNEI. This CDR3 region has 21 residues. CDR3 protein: CASSESKGTGGVFSYNSPLHF. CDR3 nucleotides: TGTGCCAGCAGTGAATCGAAAGGGACAGGGGGAGTCTTCTCCTATAATTCACCCCTCCACTTT.

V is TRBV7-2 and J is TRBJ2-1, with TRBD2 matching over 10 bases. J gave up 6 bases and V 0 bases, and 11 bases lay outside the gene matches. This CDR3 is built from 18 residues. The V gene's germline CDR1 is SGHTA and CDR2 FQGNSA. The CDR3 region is CASSLARFSGRSGNEQFF. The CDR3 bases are TGTGCCAGCAGCTTAGCGCGTTTTAGCGGGAGGTCGGGCAATGAGCAGTTCTTC.

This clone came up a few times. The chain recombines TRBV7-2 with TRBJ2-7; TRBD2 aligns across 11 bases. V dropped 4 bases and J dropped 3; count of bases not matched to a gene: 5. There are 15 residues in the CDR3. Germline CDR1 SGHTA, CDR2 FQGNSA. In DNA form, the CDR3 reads TGTGCCAGCAGCTGGACTAGCGGGCCACACTACGAGCAGTACTTC. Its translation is CASSWTSGPHYEQYF.

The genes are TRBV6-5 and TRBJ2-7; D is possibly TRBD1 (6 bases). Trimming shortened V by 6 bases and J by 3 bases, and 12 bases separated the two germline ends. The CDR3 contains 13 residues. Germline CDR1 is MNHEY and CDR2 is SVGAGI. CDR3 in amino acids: CASSRLQGYEQYF. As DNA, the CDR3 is TGTGCCAGCAGCCGCTTACAGGGCTACGAGCAGTACTTC.

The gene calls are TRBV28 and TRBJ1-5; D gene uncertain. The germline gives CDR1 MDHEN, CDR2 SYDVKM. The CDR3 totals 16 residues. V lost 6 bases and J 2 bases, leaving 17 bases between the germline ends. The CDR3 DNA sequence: TGTGCCAGCAGACCCAGGACTGTGCGAGGCAATCAGCCCCAGCATTTT. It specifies CASRPRTVRGNQPQHF. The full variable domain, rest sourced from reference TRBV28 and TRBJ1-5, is DVKVTQSSRYLVKRTGEKVFLECVQDMDHENMFWYRQDPGLGLRLIYFSYDVKMKEKGDIPEGYSVSREKKERFSLILESASTNQTSMYLCASRPRTVRGNQPQHFGDGTRLSIL.

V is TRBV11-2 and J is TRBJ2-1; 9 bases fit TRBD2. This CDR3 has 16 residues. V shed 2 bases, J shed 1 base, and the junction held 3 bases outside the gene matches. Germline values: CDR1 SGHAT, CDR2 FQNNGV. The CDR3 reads CASSLSGRRSYNEQFF. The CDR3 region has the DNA TGTGCCAGCAGCTTAAGCGGGAGGAGGTCCTACAATGAGCAGTTCTTC.

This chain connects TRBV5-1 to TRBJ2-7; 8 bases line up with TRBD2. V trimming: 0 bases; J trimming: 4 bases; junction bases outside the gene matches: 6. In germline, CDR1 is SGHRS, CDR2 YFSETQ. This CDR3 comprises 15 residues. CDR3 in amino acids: CASSLAGRAGYEQYF. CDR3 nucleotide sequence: TGCGCCAGCAGCTTGGCCGGGAGGGCCGGGTACGAGCAGTACTTC.

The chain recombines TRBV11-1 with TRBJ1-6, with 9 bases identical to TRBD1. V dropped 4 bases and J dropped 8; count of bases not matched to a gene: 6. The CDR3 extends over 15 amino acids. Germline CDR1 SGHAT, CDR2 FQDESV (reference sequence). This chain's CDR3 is CASSSRTGVDSPLHF. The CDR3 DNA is TGTGCCAGCAGCTCTCGGACAGGGGTGGATTCACCCCTCCACTTT.

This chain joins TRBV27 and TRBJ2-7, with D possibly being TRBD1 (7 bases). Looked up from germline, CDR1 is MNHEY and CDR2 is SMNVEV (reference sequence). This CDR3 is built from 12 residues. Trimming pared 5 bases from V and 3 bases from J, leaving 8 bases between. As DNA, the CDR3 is TGTGCCAGCAGTCAGGGGGGCTACGAGCAGTACTTC. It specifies CASSQGGYEQYF.

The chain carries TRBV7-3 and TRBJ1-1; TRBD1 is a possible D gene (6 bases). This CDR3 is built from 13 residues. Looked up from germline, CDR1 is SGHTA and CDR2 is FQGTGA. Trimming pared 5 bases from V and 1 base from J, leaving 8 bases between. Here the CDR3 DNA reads TGTGCCAGCAGCGCGACAGGGAACACTGAAGCTTTCTTT. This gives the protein CASSATGNTEAFF.

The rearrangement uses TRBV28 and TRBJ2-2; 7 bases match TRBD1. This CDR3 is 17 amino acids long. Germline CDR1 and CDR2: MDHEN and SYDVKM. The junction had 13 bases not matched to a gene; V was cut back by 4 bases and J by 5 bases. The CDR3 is CASSSMSTGVRTGELFF. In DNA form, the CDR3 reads TGTGCCAGCAGTTCAATGTCCACAGGGGTGAGGACCGGGGAGCTGTTTTTT.

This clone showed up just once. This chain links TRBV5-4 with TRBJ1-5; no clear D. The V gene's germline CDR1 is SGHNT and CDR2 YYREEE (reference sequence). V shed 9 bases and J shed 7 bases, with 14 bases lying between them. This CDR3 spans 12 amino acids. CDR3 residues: CATRRDQQPQHF. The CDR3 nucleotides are TGTGCCACCAGACGGGATCAACAGCCCCAGCATTTT.

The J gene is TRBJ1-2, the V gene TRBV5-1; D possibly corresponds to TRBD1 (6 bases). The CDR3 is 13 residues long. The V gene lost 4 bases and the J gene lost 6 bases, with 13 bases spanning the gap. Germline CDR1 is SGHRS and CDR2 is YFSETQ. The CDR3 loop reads CASSPNRENGYTF. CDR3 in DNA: TGCGCCAGCAGCCCGAACAGGGAAAATGGCTACACCTTC.

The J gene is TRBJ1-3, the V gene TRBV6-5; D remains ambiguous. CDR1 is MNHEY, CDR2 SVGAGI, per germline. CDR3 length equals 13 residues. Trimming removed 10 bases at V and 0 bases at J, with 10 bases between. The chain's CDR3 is CATKQHSGNTIYF. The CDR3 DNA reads TGTGCCACCAAACAGCACTCTGGAAACACCATATATTTT.

This CDR3 is CASSLDSLGGFTDTQYF. The CDR3 DNA reads as TGCGCCAGCAGCTTGGACTCTCTGGGAGGATTCACAGATACGCAGTATTTT. The chain employs TRBV5-1 and TRBJ2-3; D possibly corresponds to TRBD2 (6 bases). The CDR3 has 17 residues. CDR1 SGHRS and CDR2 YFSETQ come from the germline V gene. With 0 bases removed from V and 2 bases from J, the gap between germline ends came to 16 bases.

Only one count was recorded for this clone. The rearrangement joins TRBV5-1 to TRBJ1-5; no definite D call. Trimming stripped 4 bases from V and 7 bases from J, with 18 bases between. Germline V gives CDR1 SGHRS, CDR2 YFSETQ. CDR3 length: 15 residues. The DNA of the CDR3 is TGCGCCAGCAGCCCCGATGGTACCCTCGGGCAGCCCCAGCATTTT. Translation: CASSPDGTLGQPQHF.

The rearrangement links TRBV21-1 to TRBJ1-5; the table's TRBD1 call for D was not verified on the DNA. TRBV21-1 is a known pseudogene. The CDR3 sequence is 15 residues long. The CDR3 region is CASSRGQGGNQPQHF. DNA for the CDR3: TGTGCCAGCAGCAGAGGACAGGGGGGCAATCAGCCCCAGCATTTT.

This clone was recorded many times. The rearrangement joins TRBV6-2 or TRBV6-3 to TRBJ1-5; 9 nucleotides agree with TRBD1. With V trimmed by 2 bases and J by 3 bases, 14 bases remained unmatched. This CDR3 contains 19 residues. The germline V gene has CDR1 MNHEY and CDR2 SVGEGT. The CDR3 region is CASSYVDGKGQGINQPQHF. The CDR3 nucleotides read TGTGCCAGCAGTTACGTCGACGGTAAGGGACAGGGAATCAATCAGCCCCAGCATTTT.

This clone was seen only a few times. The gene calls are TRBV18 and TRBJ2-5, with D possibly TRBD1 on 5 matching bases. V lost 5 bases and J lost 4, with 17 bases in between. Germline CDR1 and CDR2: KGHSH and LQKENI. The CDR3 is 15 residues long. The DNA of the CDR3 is TGTGCCAGCTCAAGAGACAGTTCCTCCGGAGAGACCCAGTACTTC. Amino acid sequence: CASSRDSSSGETQYF.

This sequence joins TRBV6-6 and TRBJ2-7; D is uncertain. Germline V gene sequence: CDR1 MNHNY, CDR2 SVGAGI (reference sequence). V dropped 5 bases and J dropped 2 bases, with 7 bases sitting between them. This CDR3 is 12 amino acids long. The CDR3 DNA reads TGTGCCAGCAGTCTCGACACCTACGAGCAGTACTTC. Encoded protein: CASSLDTYEQYF.

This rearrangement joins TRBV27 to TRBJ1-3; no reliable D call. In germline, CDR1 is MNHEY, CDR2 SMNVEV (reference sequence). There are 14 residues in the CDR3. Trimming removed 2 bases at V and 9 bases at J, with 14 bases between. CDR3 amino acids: CASSLSRGSGTIYF. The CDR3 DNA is TGTGCCAGCAGTTTAAGTCGGGGTTCGGGCACCATATATTTT.